This TCR beta chain was sequenced for a study of blood T cell repertoires in COVID-19. Overall study context: Sites across the United States, Italy and Spain contributed samples from acute and convalescent COVID-19. PBMCs, B-cell-depleted T cells, or T cells provided the cDNA or gDNA that made up the material.

Sequencing was performed with immunoSEQ multiplex PCR; in TCRdb, only in-frame clones are kept and a portion is missing. The table has 90,000 to 95,000 clones, 88% seen once. This CDR3 contains 13 residues. Sequencing used peripheral blood. This TCR derives from an elderly woman with active COVID-19. The rearrangement uses TRBV12-2 and TRBJ2-7; TRBD2, as called in the table, went unchecked against the DNA. TRBV12-2 is an annotated pseudogene. CDR3 sequence: CASRLGGGGEQYF. The CDR3 DNA reads as TGTGCAAGTCGCTTAGGGGGAGGGGGCGAGCAGTACTTC.